The subject of this entry is one T cell receptor beta chain. Per the study methods: By means of reference gene primer amplification, nucleated cell counts were estimated. Assay used: immunoSEQ multiplex PCR; TCRdb lists only in-frame clones, some missing. The V and J calls and clone size are taken from that table; D and trimming were inferred from the DNA. This table has approximately 190,000 clones, roughly 86% appearing once. These data originate in a study of blood T cell repertoires in COVID-19. V gave up 0 bases and J gave up 0 bases, with 11 bases separating them. This CDR3 spans 16 amino acids. Germline lookup yields CDR1 SGDLS and CDR2 YYNGEE.

The TCR originated in a woman between 65 and 79 years old with active or convalescent COVID-19. The chain combines TRBV9 with TRBJ2-3, with TRBD1 as a possible D gene (7 bases). Source material: peripheral blood. The CDR3 here is CASSVARGESTDTQYF. The CDR3 bases are TGTGCCAGCAGCGTAGCCAGGGGGGAGAGCACAGATACGCAGTATTTT.